The 24 T cell receptor beta chains below all came from one sample that was sequenced in a study of T-cell reconstitution after alpha-beta-depleted transplantation in children. TCRbeta library construction was performed incorporating unique molecular identifiers. MiXCR was run by TCRdb on the PCR reads, yielding one entry per CDR3 protein. The table lists a few hundred thousand distinct CDR3 sequences, about a tenth of them singletons. The source material was PBMCs, sampled before TCRalphabeta/CD19-depleted stem cell transplant. These receptors all come from a child less than two years old with acute myeloid leukemia, due to receive a stem cell transplant.

CDR3 in amino acids: CASRRAEKLFF. The CDR3 DNA reads as TGTGCCAGCAGGCGTGCTGAAAAACTGTTTTTT. The chain has TRBV27 and TRBJ1-4, with D unclear. V lost 6 bases and J lost 7, with 6 bases in between. This CDR3 contains 11 residues. CDR1 is MNHEY and CDR2 is SMNVEV in the germline V gene (reference sequence).

In its sample, this clonotype was seen many times. The chain has TRBV5-1 and TRBJ2-2, with 7 bases matching TRBD2. CDR1 and CDR2 (germline): SGHRS, YFSETQ. The CDR3 sequence is 14 residues long. V gave up 2 bases and J gave up 3 bases; unmatched junction bases: 1. In DNA, the CDR3 is TGCGCCAGCAGCTTTCGGGGGGACACCGGGGAGCTGTTTTTT. Protein product: CASSFRGDTGELFF.

This clonotype was recorded at least ten times. The chain links TRBV12-3 or TRBV12-4 to TRBJ2-1; the match to TRBD1 covers 8 bases. The CDR3 is made up of 17 amino acids. V lost 5 bases to trimming and J lost 4 bases; unmatched junction nucleotides: 13. Written as DNA, the CDR3 is TGTGCCAGCAGTCCACCGTTTACCGGGACAGGTTACAATGAGCAGTTCTTC. This sequence encodes CASSPPFTGTGYNEQFF.

This clonotype was counted many times. This chain connects TRBV20-1 to TRBJ2-7; maybe TRBD2 (6 bases). Deletions cut 0 bases from V and 7 bases from J, with 16 bases between. The CDR3 sequence is 14 residues long. CDR1 is DFQATT, CDR2 SNEGSKA, per germline (reference sequence). In nucleotides, the CDR3 is TGCAGTGCTAGAGATGATTTGCAGGGAGGAGAGCAGTACTTC. Translated, it gives CSARDDLQGGEQYF.

This clonotype was recorded at least ten times. The chain combines TRBV7-2 with TRBJ2-3; 10 bases align to TRBD1. The CDR3 has 17 residues. Trimming took 4 bases from V and 0 from J; bases not matched to a gene: 7. CDR1 and CDR2 from the germline V gene are SGHTA and FQGNSA. The CDR3: CASSSLDRGISTDTQYF. CDR3 DNA: TGTGCCAGCAGCTCGCTGGACAGGGGGATTAGCACAGATACGCAGTATTTT.

This clonotype was observed at least ten times. This chain connects TRBV7-6 to TRBJ1-3; D may be TRBD1 (5 bases). The CDR3 is 15 residues long. The V end was cut by 0 bases, the J end by 2 bases, with 8 bases between. Germline V CDR1 and CDR2: SGHVS, FNYEAQ. The CDR3 DNA follows: TGTGCCAGCAGCTTAGCGCCGGGACCTGGAAACACCATATATTTT. Translated: CASSLAPGPGNTIYF.

This rearrangement joins TRBV4-1 to TRBJ2-1; TRBD2 is a possible D gene (6 bases). The CDR3 has 18 residues. Germline V gene lookup returns CDR1 MGHRA and CDR2 YSYEKL. V shed 4 bases and J shed 9 bases, with 28 bases lying between them. This chain's CDR3 is CASSLLPPRGTSTTEQFF. For the CDR3, the DNA is TGCGCCAGCAGCCTCCTCCCACCTCGAGGGACTTCCACCACTGAGCAGTTCTTC.

There are many counts of this clonotype. The rearrangement joins TRBV28 to TRBJ2-1; TRBD2 matches 13 bases. Trimming cost V 6 bases and J 8 bases; bases outside gene matches: 7. The CDR3 has 15 amino acids. Per the germline V gene, CDR1 is MDHEN and CDR2 is SYDVKM. CDR3 bases: TGTGCCAGCAGGCGGACTAGCGGGAGTAACTATGAGCAGTTCTTC. It yields the protein CASRRTSGSNYEQFF.

This clonotype was seen many times. The gene calls are TRBV6-5 and TRBJ2-3, with 15 bases matching TRBD2. The ends lost 2 bases at V and 9 bases at J; junction bases unmatched: 6. Germline V gene lookup returns CDR1 MNHEY and CDR2 SVGAGI. The CDR3 consists of 16 residues. The CDR3 loop is CASSYTGTSGRLTQYF. The CDR3 bases are TGTGCCAGCAGTTACACCGGGACTAGCGGGAGGCTGACGCAGTATTTT.

This clonotype came up many times. The chain recombines TRBV7-6 with TRBJ2-1; D gene unclear. The CDR3 runs to 13 residues. The germline V and J ends were trimmed by 4 bases and 6 bases, with 10 bases remaining between them. Germline loops: CDR1 SGHVS, CDR2 FNYEAQ. The CDR3 DNA reads as TGTGCCAGCAGCTCCTTCCTTGGCAATGAGCAGTTCTTC. It translates to CASSSFLGNEQFF.

As for this clonotype: A clone one base away is much larger, so this may be a read error. The chain is built from TRBV18 and TRBJ1-5; possibly TRBD1 for D (5 bases). There are 14 residues in the CDR3. Looked up from germline, CDR1 is KGHSH and CDR2 is LQKENI. The CDR3 nucleotides read TGTGCCAGCTCACAGGGGTTTAGCAATCGGCCCCAGCATTTT. Its translation: CASSQGFSNRPQHF.

This clonotype was seen more than once but under ten times. The rearrangement links TRBV4-1 to TRBJ2-5, with 8 positions matching TRBD2. Germline CDR1 MGHRA, CDR2 YSYEKL. J gave up 0 bases and V 4 bases, and 4 bases lay outside the gene matches. The CDR3 extends over 15 amino acids. The CDR3 region is CASSPSGSNQETQYF. The DNA of the CDR3 is TGCGCCAGCAGCCCCAGCGGGAGCAACCAAGAGACCCAGTACTTC.

This clonotype appeared many times. The chain carries TRBV20-1 and TRBJ2-7, with 12 nucleotides matching TRBD2. Germline values: CDR1 DFQATT, CDR2 SNEGSKA (reference sequence). This CDR3 has 13 residues. The V segment lost 1 base and the J segment 5 bases; nucleotides outside the gene matches: 0. The CDR3 sequence is CSARGLAGDEQYF. DNA for the CDR3: TGCAGTGCTAGAGGACTAGCGGGAGACGAGCAGTACTTC.

This clonotype occurred many times. The chain couples TRBV30 to TRBJ2-3, with a tentative D call TRBD2 (5 bases). Deletions cut 0 bases from V and 6 bases from J, with 13 bases between. This CDR3 has 14 amino acids. The V gene's germline CDR1 is GTSNPN and CDR2 SVGIG (reference sequence). The DNA for the CDR3 is TGTGCCTGGAGTGTAGCCCATGGCGGGGATACGCAGTATTTT. It specifies CAWSVAHGGDTQYF.

Many counts were recorded for this clonotype. The chain uses TRBV19 and TRBJ2-2; 11 positions agree with TRBD2. V shed 5 bases, J shed 7 bases, and the junction held 6 bases outside the gene matches. CDR1 is LNHDA, CDR2 SQIVND, per germline (reference sequence). The CDR3 is 15 residues long. The chain's CDR3 is CASSVSGRVSGELFF. CDR3 DNA: TGTGCCAGTAGTGTTAGCGGGAGGGTGAGCGGGGAGCTGTTTTTT.

This clonotype was seen many times. V gene TRBV3-1 combines with J gene TRBJ1-1, with TRBD1 as a possible D gene (5 bases). The CDR3 has 15 residues. Germline V gene lookup returns CDR1 LGHDT and CDR2 YNNKEL (reference sequence). The V and J ends lost 2 bases and 6 bases respectively, with 16 bases between them. DNA of the CDR3: TGTGCCAGCAGCCAAAATGGGGTTGGGGGGGCTGAAGCTTTCTTT. Protein sequence: CASSQNGVGGAEAFF.

In this sample, this clonotype turned up many times. The chain carries TRBV20-1 and TRBJ2-3; the match to TRBD2 covers 11 bases. The ends lost 6 bases at V and 1 base at J; junction bases unmatched: 3. Germline V gives CDR1 DFQATT, CDR2 SNEGSKA (reference sequence). The length of the CDR3 is 14 residues. CDR3 amino acids: CSALLAGGTDTQYF. DNA of the CDR3: TGCAGTGCCTTACTAGCGGGAGGCACAGATACGCAGTATTTT.

This clonotype occurred many times. The J gene is TRBJ2-6, the V gene TRBV5-1, with unresolved D. The CDR3 covers 13 residues. Germline values: CDR1 SGHRS, CDR2 YFSETQ. V was shortened by 0 bases and J by 5 bases, with 3 bases between the two germline ends. CDR3 nucleotide sequence: TGCGCCAGCAGCTTGGACAGGGCCAACGTCCTGACTTTC. Translation gives CASSLDRANVLTF.

V and J are TRBV18 and TRBJ1-5; TRBD1 might be the D (5 bases). V lost 2 bases to trimming and J lost 5 bases, with 19 bases between them. The CDR3 loop spans 17 amino acids. The germline V gene has CDR1 KGHSH and CDR2 LQKENI. The CDR3 DNA sequence: TGTGCCAGCTCACCATCGGAACCGTCAGGGTTGTATCAGCCCCAGCATTTT. Its protein is CASSPSEPSGLYQPQHF.

This clonotype was counted many times. A much more abundant neighbour one base away suggests this may be a read error. This chain uses TRBV28 with TRBJ2-7, with D unresolved. This CDR3 contains 11 residues. In germline, CDR1 is MDHEN, CDR2 SYDVKM. V was pared by 6 bases and J by 2 bases, with 5 bases between. The CDR3 DNA is TGTGCCAGCAGCGCCGCCTACGAGCAGTACTTC. It encodes CASSAAYEQYF.

At least ten counts were recorded for this clonotype. The chain is built from TRBV6-1 and TRBJ2-3; D is ambiguous. Per the germline V gene, CDR1 is MNHNS and CDR2 is SASEGT. The CDR3 is 14 residues long. V lost 5 bases and J 1 base, leaving 10 bases between the germline ends. CDR3 region: CASSPDPRTDTQYF. The CDR3 region has the DNA TGTGCCAGCAGTCCGGACCCCCGCACAGATACGCAGTATTTT.

This clonotype appeared many times. The chain couples TRBV12-3 or TRBV12-4 to TRBJ2-7; TRBD1 agrees at 8 bases. CDR3 size: 15 residues. V trimming: 1 base; J trimming: 6 bases; junction bases outside the gene matches: 8. The CDR3 region is CASSLDRTGSVEQYF. The CDR3 nucleotides read TGTGCCAGCAGTTTAGACCGGACAGGGTCGGTCGAGCAGTACTTC.

The sample holds many counts of this clonotype. This chain connects TRBV21-1 to TRBJ2-7; TRBD2, the D gene given by the table, was not confirmed from the DNA. TRBV21-1 is a listed pseudogene. CDR3 length equals 14 residues. In DNA, the CDR3 is TGTGCCAGCAGCAAAGTCAGAGGGACCTACGAGCAGTACTTC. This sequence encodes CASSKVRGTYEQYF.

This clonotype was detected only a few times. The chain links TRBV7-9 to TRBJ2-2; perhaps TRBD1 as D (5 bases). This CDR3 has 14 residues. V was cut by 2 bases and J by 4 bases, with 8 bases left in between. CDR1 is SEHNR, CDR2 FQNEAQ, per germline (reference sequence). The CDR3 reads CASSLPQGTGELFF. The CDR3 region has the DNA TGTGCCAGCAGCTTACCGCAGGGCACCGGGGAGCTGTTTTTT.